This T cell receptor beta chain is from a study of shared clonotypes between healthy human individuals. Study summary: Three plates each covered CD4 naive and memory; CD8 naive two, CD8 memory one.

Study results and caveats: Blood was the sole source, and tissue repertoires probably differ. Though the depth was large, rarefaction showed that sorted-subset sequencing was incomplete. Naive subsets generally had larger estimated richness than memory subsets.

Details on this clone: Its specificity is unknown.

Terminally differentiated effector memory CD45RA+ cells were excluded by CCR7 positive selection of CD45RO-negative cells. V was clipped by 3 bases and J by 6 bases; unmatched bases: 8. Germline V gives CDR1 MDHEN, CDR2 SYDVKM. This CDR3 contains 15 residues. Produced via immunoSEQ multiplex PCR; TCRdb's table is partial and in-frame only. The repertoire consists of roughly 590,000 clones, with 95% to 96% occurring once and the leading ten covering 0.11%. This sequence joins TRBV28 and TRBJ1-1; 9 bases are shared with TRBD1. The sample comprised naive CD8+ T cells sorted from blood. This clonotype originated in a woman in her 30s in good health. The DNA for the CDR3 is TGTGCCAGCAGTTTTTTACAGGGGGCTGGGGCTGAAGCTTTCTTT. Translated, it gives CASSFLQGAGAEAFF.